What follows describes a single T cell receptor (beta chain). Its matching antigen is unknown. The CDR3 totals 12 residues. The V gene lost 8 bases and the J gene lost 2 bases, with 9 bases spanning the gap. CDR1 is MNHEY, CDR2 SVGAGI, per germline. The data belong to a study of cytotoxic CD8 clonotypes in ibrutinib-treated CLL. Study-wide context: In all, around 10 patients were relapsed/refractory, roughly 15 were treatment-naive and 17 to 18 were IGHV unmutated. Collecting the response samples happened after a median 12 months of treatment, with a range of 6 to 36.

Assay: immunoSEQ multiplex PCR; the TCRdb copy retains only in-frame clones and omits some. The table shows over 95,000 clones, with roughly 57% occurring only once. Study conclusions and caveats: The study found clonality rose at ibrutinib response, then fell toward baseline at progression. Patients had baseline clonality above age-matched healthy donors, and this clonality moved with circulating CD8+ T-cell counts.

The input for sequencing was PBMCs, taken after 24 months of ibrutinib treatment. The source is a human donor with chronic lymphocytic leukemia. The J gene is TRBJ2-5, the V gene TRBV6-5; no firm D call. The CDR3 loop reads CASQTRQETQYF. The CDR3, as DNA: TGTGCCAGCCAGACCCGTCAAGAGACCCAGTACTTC.